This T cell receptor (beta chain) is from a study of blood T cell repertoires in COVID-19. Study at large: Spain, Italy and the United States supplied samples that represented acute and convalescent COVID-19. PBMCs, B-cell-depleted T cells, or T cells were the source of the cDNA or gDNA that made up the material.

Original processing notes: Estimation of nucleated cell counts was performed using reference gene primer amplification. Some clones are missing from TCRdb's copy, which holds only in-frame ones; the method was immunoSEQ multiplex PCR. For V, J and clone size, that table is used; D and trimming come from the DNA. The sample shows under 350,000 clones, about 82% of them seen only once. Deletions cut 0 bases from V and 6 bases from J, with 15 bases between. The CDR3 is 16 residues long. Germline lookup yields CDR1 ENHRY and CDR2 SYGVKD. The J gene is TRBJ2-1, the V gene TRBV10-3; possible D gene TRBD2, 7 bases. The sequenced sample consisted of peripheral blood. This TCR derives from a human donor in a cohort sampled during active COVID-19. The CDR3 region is CAISESGGGGFNEQFF. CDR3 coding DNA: TGTGCCATCAGTGAGTCTGGGGGGGGCGGATTCAATGAGCAGTTCTTC.